The rows below give T cell receptor beta chains drawn from one sample of a study of blood T cell repertoires in COVID-19. The repertoire was sequenced with immunoSEQ multiplex PCR; TCRdb's copy has only in-frame clones and lacks some. The repertoire holds some 48,000 clones, with around 84% as singletons. Sequenced input: peripheral blood. The receptor source for this set is a human donor in a cohort sampled during active COVID-19. Each CDR3 is given with its conserved first and last residue. The D gene is left open where the match is weak. Clone size, where shown, is once, few, many, or a class for clones that have expanded.

- TRBJ2-3 TRBD1 TRBV4-1 CASSQVTGADTDTQYF TGCGCCAGCAGCCAAGTGACAGGGGCCGACACAGATACGCAGTATTTT
- TRBJ1-2 - TRBV9 CASSGLTVNYGYTF TGTGCCAGCAGCGGGTTGACAGTAAACTATGGCTACACCTTC
few TRBJ2-2 TRBD2 TRBV6-6 CASSSLRGGTGELFF TGTGCCAGCAGTTCCCTTCGGGGGGGCACCGGGGAGCTGTTTTTT
- TRBJ2-7 - TRBV7-7 CASSPSGSYEQYF TGTGCTAGCAGCCCCAGTGGCTCCTACGAGCAGTACTTC
- TRBJ1-6 TRBD1 TRBV9 CASSVQGAGNSPLHF TGTGCCAGCAGCGTCCAGGGGGCCGGTAATTCACCCCTCCACTTT
- TRBJ1-5 TRBD1 TRBV10-3 CAIRRDREPQHF TGTGCCATCAGGAGGGACAGGGAGCCCCAGCATTTT
- TRBJ1-4 TRBD1 TRBV7-8 CASSRQGGSTNEKLFF TGTGCCAGCAGCAGACAGGGAGGTTCAACTAATGAAAAACTGTTTTTT
- TRBJ2-3 - TRBV10-3 CATRRPADTQYF TGTGCCACCCGGCGGCCCGCAGATACGCAGTATTTT
once TRBJ2-7 TRBD2 TRBV6-2/TRBV6-3 CASSPGTSGDPSYEQYF TGTGCCAGCAGCCCCGGGACTAGCGGGGATCCCTCCTACGAGCAGTACTTC
few TRBJ1-6 - TRBV28 CASSFRSNLGNSPLHF TGTGCCAGCAGTTTCAGGTCAAACCTGGGTAATTCACCCCTCCACTTT
- TRBJ2-5 - TRBV7-9 CASSYPSQETQYF TGTGCCAGCAGCTACCCCTCCCAGGAGACCCAGTACTTC
- TRBJ1-3 - TRBV5-8 CASSLTVLSGNTIYF TGTGCCAGCAGCTTGACGGTGCTCTCTGGAAACACCATATATTTT
- TRBJ1-1 - TRBV5-1 CASSSTATNTEAFF TGCGCCAGCAGCTCGACAGCGACGAACACTGAAGCTTTCTTT
- TRBJ1-2 - TRBV7-9 CASSEIRGSNYGYTF TGTGCCAGCAGTGAGATCCGGGGATCTAACTATGGCTACACCTTC
once TRBJ1-5 - TRBV10-3 CAISAAHGLSDQPQHF TGTGCCATCAGTGCGGCACACGGGTTATCAGATCAGCCCCAGCATTTT
- TRBJ2-3 - TRBV5-4 CASRTRAGYTDTQYF TGTGCCAGCAGAACACGCGCGGGGTACACAGATACGCAGTATTTT
- TRBJ1-6 - TRBV9 CASSSRGVQSGSPLHF TGTGCCAGCAGCTCCCGGGGGGTGCAGAGCGGTTCACCCCTCCACTTT
once TRBJ1-1 - TRBV29-1 CSVGGPGTGTEAFF TGCAGCGTTGGGGGGCCAGGGACGGGCACTGAAGCTTTCTTT
- TRBJ1-4 TRBD1 TRBV18 CASSPPKDRGEKLFF TGTGCCAGCTCACCTCCGAAGGACAGGGGCGAAAAACTGTTTTTT
- TRBJ1-2 - TRBV20-1 CSVMDSDGYTF TGCAGTGTTATGGACAGCGATGGCTACACCTTC
- TRBJ1-2 - TRBV27 CASRRGRGPTDYGYTF TGTGCCAGCAGACGCGGAAGGGGTCCAACGGACTATGGCTACACCTTC
- TRBJ2-5 - TRBV5-1 CASSPGTQETQYF TGCGCCAGCAGCCCGGGTACCCAAGAGACCCAGTACTTC
- TRBJ1-1 - TRBV5-5 CASSLEGMNTEAFF TGTGCCAGCAGCTTGGAGGGGATGAACACTGAAGCTTTCTTT
- TRBJ2-2 TRBD1 TRBV3-1/TRBV3-2 CASSQGQGSNTGELFF TGTGCCAGCAGCCAAGGACAGGGTTCGAACACCGGGGAGCTGTTTTTT
- TRBJ2-5 - TRBV7-2 CASSLALGGAQETQYF TGTGCCAGCAGCTTAGCGCTGGGGGGGGCGCAAGAGACCCAGTACTTC
- TRBJ2-5 - TRBV4-2 CASSQDHLAPWSSGFETQYF TGTGCCAGCAGCCAAGATCATCTAGCGCCATGGTCCTCGGGGTTCGAGACCCAGTACTTC
- TRBJ1-5 - TRBV7-2 CASSLDPNTGRFQPQHF TGTGCCAGCAGCCTCGACCCAAATACAGGGCGGTTTCAGCCCCAGCATTTT
- TRBJ2-1 - TRBV6-4 CASSGGNRERYNEQFF TGTGCCAGCAGTGGGGGTAACAGGGAGCGCTACAATGAGCAGTTCTTC
once TRBJ2-2 TRBD1 TRBV6-6 CASRQSDRGPGELFF TGTGCCAGCAGACAAAGCGACAGGGGGCCCGGGGAGCTGTTTTTT
- TRBJ2-4 - TRBV7-2 CASSPRLTSKNIQYF TGTGCCAGCAGCCCCCGACTGACCTCCAAAAACATTCAGTACTTC
- TRBJ2-7 TRBD2 TRBV15 CATGRAYEQYF TGTGCCACCGGGAGGGCCTACGAGCAGTACTTC
once TRBJ1-3 - TRBV15 CATSYSGNTIYF TGTGCCACCAGCTACAGTGGAAACACCATATATTTT
once TRBJ2-5 TRBD2 TRBV19 CASSRRTSGEQETQYF TGTGCCAGTAGTAGACGGACTAGCGGGGAACAAGAGACCCAGTACTTC
- TRBJ2-3 - TRBV19 CASSIQRTSTDTQYF TGTGCCAGTAGTATCCAGCGTACTAGCACAGATACGCAGTATTTT
- TRBJ1-2 - TRBV27 CASSPEGGGPANYGYTF TGTGCCAGCAGTCCCGAGGGAGGCGGTCCAGCTAACTATGGCTACACCTTC
- TRBJ1-2 - TRBV4-2 CASSQEGENYGYTF TGTGCCAGCAGCCAAGAAGGAGAGAACTATGGCTACACCTTC
few TRBJ2-2 TRBD2 TRBV6-2/TRBV6-3 CASSSRLAGTGELFF TGTGCCAGCAGTTCTAGACTAGCGGGCACCGGGGAGCTGTTTTTT
- TRBJ2-3 TRBD2 TRBV4-1 CASSPGLAGGPRNTDTQYF TGCGCCAGCAGCCCGGGACTAGCGGGGGGACCGAGAAACACAGATACGCAGTATTTT
- TRBJ1-3 - TRBV7-9 CASSPRGNGNTIYF TGTGCCAGCAGTCCGAGAGGGAACGGAAACACCATATATTTT
- TRBJ2-7 TRBD1 TRBV4-1 CASSQDSGQGVPHEQYF TGCGCCAGCAGCCAAGATTCGGGACAGGGGGTACCTCACGAGCAGTACTTC
- TRBJ2-5 - TRBV5-6 CASSLMTDRTQYF TGTGCCAGCAGCTTGATGACAGATCGGACCCAGTACTTC
- TRBJ2-6 TRBD2 TRBV2 CASSEGLAGGISGANVLTF TGTGCCAGCAGTGAAGGGCTAGCGGGGGGAATCTCTGGGGCCAACGTCCTGACTTTC
- TRBJ1-1 - TRBV2 CASSVNQDTEAFF TGTGCCAGCAGTGTCAACCAGGACACTGAAGCTTTCTTT
once TRBJ1-6 TRBD1 TRBV12-3/TRBV12-4 CASRRTGNSPLHF TGTGCCAGCAGGCGGACAGGGAACTCACCCCTCCACTTT
- TRBJ1-3 - TRBV5-1 CASSAGQFDSGNTIYF TGCGCCAGCAGCGCCGGACAGTTTGACTCTGGAAACACCATATATTTT
few TRBJ2-3 TRBD1 TRBV28 CASSQPGQGSTDTQYF TGTGCCAGCAGTCAGCCGGGACAGGGCTCCACAGATACGCAGTATTTT
- TRBJ1-6 TRBD1 TRBV4-2 CASSQAGQRQGPSPLHF TGTGCCAGCAGCCAAGCTGGACAGCGACAGGGCCCTTCACCCCTCCACTTT
- TRBJ2-1 TRBD2 TRBV7-6 CASSSDSGEYNEQFF TGTGCCAGCAGCTCCGATAGCGGGGAGTACAATGAGCAGTTCTTC
once TRBJ2-2 TRBD1 TRBV29-1 CSVRLRTGNTGELFF TGCAGCGTCCGGCTACGGACAGGGAACACCGGGGAGCTGTTTTTT
- TRBJ1-2 - TRBV7-8 CASSPYLTEGGYTF TGTGCCAGCAGCCCCTACCTGACAGAAGGTGGCTACACCTTC
- TRBJ2-7 - TRBV29-1 CSVVGTLYEQYF TGCAGCGTTGTTGGGACACTCTACGAGCAGTACTTC
- TRBJ2-3 - TRBV15 CATSRGMAGGTDTQYF TGTGCCACCAGCAGGGGGATGGCAGGGGGGACAGATACGCAGTATTTT
- TRBJ1-5 - TRBV6-6 CASSYSRENQPQHF TGTGCCAGCAGTTATTCTCGGGAAAATCAGCCCCAGCATTTT
once TRBJ2-7 - TRBV19 CATSLGQSSYEQYF TGTGCCACCTCGCTGGGGCAGAGCTCCTACGAGCAGTACTTC